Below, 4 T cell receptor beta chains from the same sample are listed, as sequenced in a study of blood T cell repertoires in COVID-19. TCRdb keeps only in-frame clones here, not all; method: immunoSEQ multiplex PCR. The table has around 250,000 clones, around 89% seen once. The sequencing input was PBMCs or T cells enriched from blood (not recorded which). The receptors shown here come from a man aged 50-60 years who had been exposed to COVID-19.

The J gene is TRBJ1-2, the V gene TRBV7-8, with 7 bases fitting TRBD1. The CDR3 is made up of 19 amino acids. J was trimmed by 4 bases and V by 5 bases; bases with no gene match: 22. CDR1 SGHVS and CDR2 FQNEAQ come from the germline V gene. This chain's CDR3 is CASSPIGVAGQHNTYGYTF. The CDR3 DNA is TGTGCCAGCAGCCCTATCGGCGTGGCGGGACAGCACAATACCTATGGCTACACCTTC.

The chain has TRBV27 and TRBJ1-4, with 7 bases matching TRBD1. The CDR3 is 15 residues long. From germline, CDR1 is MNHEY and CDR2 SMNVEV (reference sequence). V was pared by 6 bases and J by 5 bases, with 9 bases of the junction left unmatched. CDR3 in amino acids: CASSLRQGQNEKLFF. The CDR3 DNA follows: TGTGCCAGCAGCCTTCGACAGGGACAAAATGAAAAACTGTTTTTT.

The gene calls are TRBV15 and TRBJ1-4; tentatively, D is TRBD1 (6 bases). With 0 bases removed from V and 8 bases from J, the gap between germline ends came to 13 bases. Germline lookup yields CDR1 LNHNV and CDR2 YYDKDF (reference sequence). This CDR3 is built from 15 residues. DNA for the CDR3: TGTGCCACCAGCAGAGAAGGGGGGGAACGGGAAAAACTGTTTTTT. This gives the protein CATSREGGEREKLFF.

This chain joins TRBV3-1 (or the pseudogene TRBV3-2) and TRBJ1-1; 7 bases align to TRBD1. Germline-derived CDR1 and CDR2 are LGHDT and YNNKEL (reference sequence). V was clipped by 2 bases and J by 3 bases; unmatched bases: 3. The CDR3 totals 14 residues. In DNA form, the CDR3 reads TGTGCCAGCAGCCAACCCGGGACAGACACTGAAGCTTTCTTT. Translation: CASSQPGTDTEAFF.